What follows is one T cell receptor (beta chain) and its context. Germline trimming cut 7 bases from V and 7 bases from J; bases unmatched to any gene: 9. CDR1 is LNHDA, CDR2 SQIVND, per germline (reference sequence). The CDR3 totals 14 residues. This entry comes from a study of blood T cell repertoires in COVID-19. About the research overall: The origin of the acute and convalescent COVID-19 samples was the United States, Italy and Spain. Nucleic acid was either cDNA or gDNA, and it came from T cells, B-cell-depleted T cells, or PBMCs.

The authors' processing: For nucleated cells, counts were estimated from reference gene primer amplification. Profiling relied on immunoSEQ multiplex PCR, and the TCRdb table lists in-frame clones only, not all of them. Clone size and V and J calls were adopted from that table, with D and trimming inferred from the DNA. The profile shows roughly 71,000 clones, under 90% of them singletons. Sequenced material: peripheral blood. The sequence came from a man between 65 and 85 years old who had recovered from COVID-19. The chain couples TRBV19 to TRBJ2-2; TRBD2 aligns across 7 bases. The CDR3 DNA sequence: TGTGCCAGTAAATTGGCGGGAGCGTTCGGGGAGCTGTTTTTT. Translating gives CASKLAGAFGELFF.